The clone carrying this T cell receptor (beta chain) was counted only a few times. Its target is unknown. It was with 60 Vbeta and 13 Jbeta primers that the PCR ran. TCRdb's table, derived via immunoSEQ multiplex PCR, lists solely in-frame clones and lacks some. The sample contains about 180,000 clones, roughly three quarters of which appear only once. This specimen belongs to a study of cytomegalovirus exposure and HLA in healthy donors. Study-wide findings and caveats: Some V segments (TRBV6-2 and TRBV6-3 among them) were excluded as indistinguishable. The listing of 150 or so TCR beta chains classed them as cytomegalovirus-associated. Reported findings show TCR beta sequences accurately forecast HLA-A and HLA-B alleles in most subjects.

The germline CDR1 and CDR2 sequences are SQVTM and ANQGSEA. The V and J ends lost 3 bases and 7 bases respectively, with 16 bases between them. The CDR3 contains 14 residues. This receptor was taken from a male donor in good health and CMV-seronegative. Sequenced: PBMCs. The V gene is TRBV29-1, the J gene TRBJ2-1; tentatively, D is TRBD2 (5 bases). The CDR3 spells CSVERGFNQNEQFF. For the CDR3, the DNA is TGCAGCGTTGAGAGAGGGTTCAATCAAAATGAGCAGTTCTTC.